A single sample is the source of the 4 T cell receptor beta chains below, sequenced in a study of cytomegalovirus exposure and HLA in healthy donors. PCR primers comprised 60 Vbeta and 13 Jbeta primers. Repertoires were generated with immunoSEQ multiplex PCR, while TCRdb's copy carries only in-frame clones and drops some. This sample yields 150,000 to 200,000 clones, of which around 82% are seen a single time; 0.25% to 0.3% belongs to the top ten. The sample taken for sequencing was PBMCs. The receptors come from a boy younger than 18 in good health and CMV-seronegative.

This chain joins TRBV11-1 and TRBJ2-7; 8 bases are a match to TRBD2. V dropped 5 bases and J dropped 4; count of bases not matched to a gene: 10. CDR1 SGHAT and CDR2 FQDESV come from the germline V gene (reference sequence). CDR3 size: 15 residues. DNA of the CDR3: TGTGCCAGCAGCCCAATCACCAGCGGGGGATACGAGCAGTACTTC. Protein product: CASSPITSGGYEQYF. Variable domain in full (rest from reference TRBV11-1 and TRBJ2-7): EAEVAQSPRYKITEKSQAVAFWCDPISGHATLYWYRQILGQGPELLVQFQDESVVDDSQLPKDRFSAERLKGVDSTLKIQPAELGDSAMYLCASSPITSGGYEQYFGPGTRLTVT.

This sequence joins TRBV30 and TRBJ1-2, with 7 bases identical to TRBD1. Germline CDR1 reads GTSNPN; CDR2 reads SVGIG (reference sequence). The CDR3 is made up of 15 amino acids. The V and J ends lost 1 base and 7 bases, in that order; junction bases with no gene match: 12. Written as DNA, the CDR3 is TGTGCCTGGAGTGATGGGCAGGGGGGTATTGGTGGCTACACCTTC. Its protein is CAWSDGQGGIGGYTF.

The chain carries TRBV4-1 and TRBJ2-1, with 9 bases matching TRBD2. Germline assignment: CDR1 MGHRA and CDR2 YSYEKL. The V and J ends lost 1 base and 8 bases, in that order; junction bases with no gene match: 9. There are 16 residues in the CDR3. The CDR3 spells CASSQVSSGSVHEQFF. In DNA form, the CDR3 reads TGCGCCAGCAGCCAAGTCAGTAGCGGGAGTGTTCATGAGCAGTTCTTC.

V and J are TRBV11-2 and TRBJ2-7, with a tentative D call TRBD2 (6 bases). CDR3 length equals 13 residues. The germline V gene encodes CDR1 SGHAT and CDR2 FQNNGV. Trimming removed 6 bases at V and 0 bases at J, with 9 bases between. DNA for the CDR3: TGTGCCAGCAGAGGGACTTTCTCCTACGAGCAGTACTTC. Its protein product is CASRGTFSYEQYF.